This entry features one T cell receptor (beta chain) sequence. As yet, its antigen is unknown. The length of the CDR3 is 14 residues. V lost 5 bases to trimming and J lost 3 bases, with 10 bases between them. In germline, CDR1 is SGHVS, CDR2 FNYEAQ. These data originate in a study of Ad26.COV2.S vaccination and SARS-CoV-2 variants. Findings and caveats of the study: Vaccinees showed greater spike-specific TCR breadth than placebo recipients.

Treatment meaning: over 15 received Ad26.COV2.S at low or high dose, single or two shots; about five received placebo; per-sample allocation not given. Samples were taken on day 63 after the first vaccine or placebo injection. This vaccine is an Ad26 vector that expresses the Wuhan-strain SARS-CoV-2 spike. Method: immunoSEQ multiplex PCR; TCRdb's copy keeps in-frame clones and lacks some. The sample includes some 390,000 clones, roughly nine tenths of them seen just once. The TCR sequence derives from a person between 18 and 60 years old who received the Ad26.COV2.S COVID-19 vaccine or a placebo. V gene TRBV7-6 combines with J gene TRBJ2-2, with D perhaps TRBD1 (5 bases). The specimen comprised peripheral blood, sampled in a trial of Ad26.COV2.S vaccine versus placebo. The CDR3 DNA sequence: TGTGCCAGCAGCCAACCAGGGTACACCGGGGAGCTGTTTTTT. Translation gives CASSQPGYTGELFF.